Described below is a single T cell receptor beta chain sequence and its context. Its target is unknown. The data stem from a study of OX40 agonist ivuxolimab in advanced cancers. Background on the study: Patients receiving dose escalation had hepatocellular carcinoma, melanoma, renal cell or head and neck cancer. The study reported partial responses in three patients: one hepatocellular carcinoma, two cutaneous melanoma.

Data came from immunoSEQ multiplex PCR; TCRdb stores just in-frame clones and leaves some out. The sample lists 30,000 to 40,000 clones, about 80% occurring once. This CDR3 region has 13 residues. V was cut by 5 bases and J by 2 bases, with 6 bases left in between. CDR1 is MNHNY and CDR2 is SVGAGI in the germline V gene (reference sequence). Study-wide findings and caveats: What antigens the expanded peripheral T cells recognized was never established.

The chain joins TRBV6-6 to TRBJ2-2; D unclear. The sample consisted of CD4+ or CD8+ T cells sorted from blood, taken in a trial of the OX40 agonist ivuxolimab. The receptor's source is an adult with an advanced solid tumor such as melanoma, head and neck, liver or kidney cancer. The DNA of the CDR3 is TGTGCCAGCAGTCCGACTAACACCGGGGAGCTGTTTTTT. Its translation is CASSPTNTGELFF.